This TCR beta chain was found in a study of blood T cell repertoires in COVID-19. Study context: The study drew acute and convalescent COVID-19 samples from the United States, Italy and Spain.

Germline CDR1 SQVTM, CDR2 ANQGSEA. The CDR3 has 13 residues. V lost 3 bases to trimming and J lost 7 bases; unmatched junction nucleotides: 5. The repertoire was sequenced with immunoSEQ multiplex PCR; TCRdb's copy has only in-frame clones and lacks some. In the table there are about 200,000 clones, 80% to 85% of which are singletons. The rearrangement uses TRBV29-1 and TRBJ1-2; 10 nucleotides align to TRBD1. The sequence derives from a woman aged 70-85 years with COVID-19, enrolled during active disease. Sequenced: peripheral blood. The CDR3 sequence: CSVEKDRGIGYTF. As DNA, the CDR3 is TGCAGCGTTGAGAAGGACAGGGGGATTGGCTACACCTTC.